This T cell receptor beta chain was captured by sequencing in a study of CD4 T cells in lung cancer (dated by TCRdb to the late 2010s). Broadly, across the study: The study screened blood T cells of NSCLC patients for responses to candidate mutation-encoded neoepitopes and isolated neoantigen-specific CD4+ T-cell clones and TCRs. Before blood donation, treatments including platinum chemotherapy had been received by the patients, and nivolumab or pembrolizumab had been received by some of the patients. Tumor and non-adjacent lung tissue came from a handful of patients undergoing curative-intent resections for stage I-III non-small cell lung cancer. The frequency of neoantigen-specific clonotypes in tumor resections, non-adjacent lung and cultured T-cell products was followed using TCRB deep sequencing. The patients who underwent resection had lung adenocarcinoma or squamous cell carcinoma, were aged 60 to 69 when blood was donated, and were mostly former smokers.

The library was built by means of the immunoSEQ multiplex PCR assay. DNA was isolated using Qiagen DNeasy or QIAamp micro DNA kits, and TCRB was sequenced using the Adaptive Biotechnology human TCRB sequencing kit. Sequencing of TCRB libraries was performed on an Illumina MiSeq. Per the authors' processing: TCRB sequence data were analyzed with the kit provider's software, and tumor enrichment of clonotype templates was tested with Fisher's exact test. TCRdb stores this immuneACCESS table with in-frame sequences only. Part of the clones is absent; in the studies checked, under half of the shortfall reflects unresolved V genes, and no reason is known for the rest. The DNA gave D and trimming, while V, J and clone size come from that table. Counted in this sample were about 10,000 clones; more than 60% of them appeared once. Together, the top ten hold about 16% of the sample. Broader findings and caveats from the paper: Some responses derived from blood might reflect in vitro priming of naive T cells or cross-reactivity instead of memory responses to the cancer.

A note on this clone: Its binding antigen is unknown. No qualities accompany the bases; no much larger clone lies one base away.

Non-adjacent lung tissue was taken as far as possible from the malignant lesion, at least 3 cm away, from the same resection. V lost 3 bases and J lost 6 bases, and the count of bases not matched to a germline gene is 3. From cysteine to phenylalanine, the CDR3 is 13 amino acids long. The CDR3 DNA has 39 bases and is translated from base 1. The CDR1 and CDR2 encoded by the germline V gene (reference sequence) are SGHNT and YYREEE. The chain joins TRBV5-4 to TRBJ2-1; 7 bases in the middle match TRBD2. The material sequenced was normal lung tissue taken away from the tumor. This clonotype originated in a man aged 55 to 70 with non-small cell lung cancer. This receptor carries the CDR3 CASSWDYANEQFF. The bases are TGTGCCAGCAGCTGGGACTATGCCAATGAGCAGTTCTTC.